These T cell receptor beta chains were read from a single sample in a study of CD8+ T cells in alopecia areata. TCRdb's table, derived via immunoSEQ multiplex PCR, lists solely in-frame clones and lacks some. Among about 190,000 clones listed, about three fifths were seen once. Sequencing was performed on CD4+ T cells sorted from blood, taken at week 4, from a patient treated with tofacitinib. The receptors shown here come from a human donor with alopecia areata. CDR3s include the opening cysteine and the closing phenylalanine or tryptophan. Expanded clones are given a class, and other clones once, few, many or no size at all.

v_call	j_call	clone_size	cdr3_aa
TRBV29-1	-	few	CSVGEGRYEQYF
TRBV19	TRBJ2-1	-	CASSFLANEQFF
TRBV6-5	TRBJ2-7	-	CASSYSPAGVYEQYF
TRBV15	TRBJ2-6	-	CATSRDVRGTGANVLTF
TRBV19	TRBJ2-5	few	CASSARRDRGETQYF
TRBV29-1	TRBJ2-3	-	CSVRMAGTDTQYF
TRBV4-1	TRBJ2-7	-	CASSPGPNDEQYF
TRBV30	TRBJ1-6	few	CAWGQGYNSPLHF
TRBV21-1	TRBJ1-2	-	CASSKRDMGQGAHYGYTF
TRBV15	TRBJ2-3	few	CATSRAGGITDTQYF
TRBV11-2	-	-	CASSLEDSILSSYEQYF
TRBV6-5	TRBJ2-4	-	CASRGTVDSKNIQYF
TRBV29-1	TRBJ1-2	-	CSVGDSSWVYGYTF
TRBV29-1	TRBJ1-2	-	CSVSRRLGYIYGYTF
TRBV4-3	TRBJ2-4	-	CASSQEGYGGLGNIQYF
TRBV20-1	TRBJ2-7	-	CSATDAHEQYF
TRBV19	TRBJ1-1	-	CASSNRDGTEAFF
TRBV7-3	TRBJ2-5	few	CASSPTETQYF
TRBV4-3	TRBJ2-1	-	CASGPGAGGGNEQFF
TRBV11-2	TRBJ2-1	-	CASSLEGGSYNEQFF
TRBV5-6	TRBJ1-6	-	CASSLQGSYNSPLHF
TRBV18	TRBJ2-1	-	CASSPGTGGGEQFF
TRBV2	TRBJ2-1	-	CASSPRQGGGSLPYNEQFF
TRBV7-2	TRBJ1-1	-	CASSPGGATEAFF
TRBV6-5	TRBJ2-5	-	CASSPGLAGAETQYF
TRBV5-1	TRBJ2-5	-	CASSLEAGQETQYF
TRBV2	TRBJ2-5	many	CASRKQGAQETQYF
TRBV6-5	TRBJ1-2	-	CASSAEGSGYTF
TRBV9	TRBJ2-2	-	CASSARDRGLENTGELFF
TRBV5-1	TRBJ2-7	-	CASSSGLAENYEQYF
TRBV6-6	TRBJ1-2	-	CASSYREGGYTF
TRBV5-1	TRBJ2-7	few	CASSWTATYEQYF
TRBV29-1	TRBJ1-2	-	CSARTGYYGYTF
TRBV5-6	TRBJ1-5	few	CASSEGGAGNQPQHF
TRBV29-1	TRBJ1-1	-	CSSDRETEAFF
TRBV10-3	TRBJ2-3	-	CAIRETVSTDTQYF
TRBV7-9	TRBJ2-7	-	CAINRDPSTYEQYF
TRBV29-1	TRBJ1-2	few	CSAGQSNYGYTF
TRBV5-8	TRBJ2-1	few	CASQNRGPTYNEQFF
TRBV7-9	TRBJ1-2	-	CASSVQGEDGYTF
TRBV30	TRBJ2-7	-	CAWRQSVEQYF
TRBV29-1	TRBJ1-1	few	CSVSHRLNTEAFF
TRBV29-1	TRBJ2-7	-	CSTREGGEQYF
TRBV27	TRBJ2-1	-	CASTKTSGVLSSYNEQFF
TRBV28	TRBJ2-5	-	CASSPGQVKETQYF
TRBV27	TRBJ1-4	-	CASSPRGNEKLFF
TRBV5-6	TRBJ1-2	-	CASSLGHMGYTF
TRBV2	TRBJ1-5	-	CASTVLGNQPQHF
TRBV9	TRBJ2-5	few	CASSVGGWGETQYF
TRBV5-1	TRBJ2-1	few	CASTSGGWNEQFF
TRBV7-8	TRBJ1-2	-	CASSSRRDNYGYTF